This passage covers 12 T cell receptor beta chains from one sample sequenced in a study of post-analysis software for immune sequencing data. General study points: The five TRBV segments detected at higher frequency in patients than in controls included TRBV5-6, TRBV5-1 and TRBV20-1.

The antigens for these receptors are not known. Presence of unique molecular identifiers characterized the TCR beta cDNA libraries. Each CDR3 protein gets one entry after TCRdb re-called the PCR reads with MiXCR. The sample carries 650,000 to 850,000 distinct CDR3 sequences, roughly 46% recorded once. Sequenced input: blood. These receptors originate from a girl aged 10 to 17 with multiple sclerosis.

V and J are TRBV20-1 and TRBJ2-7, with D possibly matching TRBD1 (5 bases). CDR3 size: 15 residues. The germline V gene encodes CDR1 DFQATT and CDR2 SNEGSKA (reference sequence). V was shortened by 3 bases and J by 3 bases, with 18 bases between the two germline ends. CDR3 nucleotide sequence: TGCAGTGCTAGTGCCACAGGTTTTTTGGGCTACGAGCAGTACTTC. Its protein is CSASATGFLGYEQYF.

The chain joins TRBV29-1 to TRBJ2-5, with 8 bases identical to TRBD2. Judging by the DNA end, TRBJ2-7 fits better; the J call may be wrong. From germline, CDR1 is SQVTM and CDR2 ANQGSEA. This CDR3 has 13 amino acids. The CDR3 reads CNAVAGSSYEQYF. In nucleotides, the CDR3 is TGCAACGCCGTAGCGGGAAGTAGCTACGAGCAGTACTTC.

At least ten counts were recorded for this clonotype. The chain combines TRBV20-1 with TRBJ2-3, with unresolved D. Germline loops: CDR1 DFQATT, CDR2 SNEGSKA (reference sequence). The V and J ends lost 0 bases and 0 bases respectively, with 13 bases between them. This CDR3 spans 16 amino acids. The CDR3 DNA follows: TGCAGTGCTAGAGATCTCCGCGGAGTAAGCACAGATACGCAGTATTTT. Protein: CSARDLRGVSTDTQYF.

The rearrangement uses TRBV5-6 and TRBJ2-5, with 7 bases that match TRBD1. The junction had 13 bases not matched to a gene; V was cut back by 2 bases and J by 3 bases. This CDR3 region has 17 residues. Germline CDR1 reads SGHDT; CDR2 reads YYEEEE. CDR3: CASSFDLLTGREETQYF. CDR3 nucleotides: TGTGCCAGCAGCTTCGACCTTTTGACAGGGCGGGAAGAGACCCAGTACTTC.

V and J are TRBV27 and TRBJ2-7; perhaps D is TRBD1 or TRBD2 (5 bases each). The V end lost 5 bases, the J end lost 5 bases, and 19 bases lay between the germline ends. CDR1 is MNHEY and CDR2 is SMNVEV in the germline V gene (reference sequence). This CDR3 contains 15 residues. Here the CDR3 reads CASSLGGRVLDEQYF. The CDR3 coding sequence is TGTGCCAGCAGTCTAGGAGGCAGGGTGCTGGACGAGCAGTACTTC.

This sequence joins TRBV28 and TRBJ2-7; TRBD2 matches at 8 bases. The CDR3 is 15 amino acids. The trim removed 5 bases at V and 2 bases at J, leaving 8 bases unmatched. Per germline, CDR1 MDHEN and CDR2 SYDVKM. The CDR3 loop reads CASSTGTRLAYEQYF. The CDR3 coding sequence is TGTGCCAGCAGTACAGGGACTAGACTAGCCTACGAGCAGTACTTC. Filled out from reference TRBV28 and TRBJ2-7, the complete variable domain reads DVKVTQSSRYLVKRTGEKVFLECVQDMDHENMFWYRQDPGLGLRLIYFSYDVKMKEKGDIPEGYSVSREKKERFSLILESASTNQTSMYLCASSTGTRLAYEQYFGPGTRLTVT.

The chain carries TRBV29-1 and TRBJ2-3; TRBD2 agrees at 10 bases. V gave up 1 base and J gave up 5 bases; unmatched junction bases: 6. There are 15 residues in the CDR3. Per the germline V gene, CDR1 is SQVTM and CDR2 is ANQGSEA. The CDR3 sequence: CSVEGPSGSGDTQYF. CDR3 bases: TGCAGCGTTGAAGGGCCTAGCGGGAGTGGAGATACGCAGTATTTT.

This clonotype was seen only a few times. This sequence joins TRBV20-1 and TRBJ2-3; 9 positions agree with TRBD2. V lost 0 bases and J lost 3; bases outside the gene matches: 7. In germline, CDR1 is DFQATT, CDR2 SNEGSKA (reference sequence). The CDR3 runs to 16 residues. As DNA, the CDR3 is TGCAGTGCTAGAGATTTAGCGGGAGCTAGGACAGATACGCAGTATTTT. Its translation: CSARDLAGARTDTQYF.

The rearrangement uses TRBV20-1 and TRBJ2-1, with TRBD2 matching 7 bases. The J segment lost 8 bases and the V segment lost 6 bases, leaving 7 bases of the junction unmatched. Germline values: CDR1 DFQATT, CDR2 SNEGSKA (reference sequence). CDR3 length: 12 amino acids. The DNA for the CDR3 is TGCAGTGCGTGCGGGAGTGAGGATGAGCAGTTCTTC. Amino acids: CSACGSEDEQFF.

The chain employs TRBV15 and TRBJ2-7, with D unresolved. This CDR3 region has 15 residues. The V end was cut by 0 bases, the J end by 0 bases, with 9 bases between. CDR1 and CDR2 from the germline V gene are LNHNV and YYDKDF (reference sequence). The CDR3 region has the DNA TGTGCCACCAGCAGAGATACGGGCAACTCCTACGAGCAGTACTTC. It codes for CATSRDTGNSYEQYF.

Comments on this clonotype: Because it lacks the conserved phenylalanine or tryptophan at the end, this CDR3 is likely a read error. The V gene is TRBV6-1, the J gene TRBJ1-4; D gene ambiguous. The CDR3 has 14 amino acids. Deletions cut 5 bases from V and 3 bases from J, with 10 bases between. Germline V gene data show CDR1 as MNHNS and CDR2 as SASEGT. The CDR3 bases are TGTGCCAGCAGTATAACTGGACCTAATGAAAAACTGTTTTTG. It yields the protein CASSITGPNEKLFL.

V usage is TRBV2 and J usage is TRBJ1-4, with D maybe TRBD1 (6 bases). With 4 bases removed from V and 15 bases from J, the gap between germline ends came to 12 bases. This CDR3 is built from 11 residues. In germline, CDR1 is SNHLY, CDR2 FYNNEI. The DNA of the CDR3 is TGTGCCAGCAGTGTACAGGGTGAAGTGTTTTTT. As protein: CASSVQGEVFF.